Listed below are T cell receptor beta chains from one sample, sequenced in a study of OX40 agonist ivuxolimab in advanced cancers. Using immunoSEQ multiplex PCR, the repertoire was profiled, and TCRdb retains in-frame clones only, with some absent. The sample records tens of thousands of clones, about 90% being singletons. Sequencing used CD4+ or CD8+ T cells sorted from blood, obtained in a trial of the OX40 agonist ivuxolimab. The source of these receptors is an adult with an advanced solid tumor such as melanoma, head and neck, liver or kidney cancer. Each CDR3 is given without its conserved first and last residue. Fields, in order: V gene, J gene, CDR3 protein.

>TRBV6-1|TRBJ1-5
ASSEARVSSNQPQH
>TRBV5-1|TRBJ1-4
ASKSTGQGYEKLF
>TRBV9|TRBJ1-2
ASSVSQGLGYGYT
>TRBV9|TRBJ2-7
ASSHNDEQY
>TRBV19|TRBJ2-7
ASSSTWGGLSSYEQY
>TRBV11-2|TRBJ2-7
ASSQGETGGLYEQY
>TRBV5-1|TRBJ1-1
ASSLEGVNTEAF
>TRBV15|TRBJ2-1
ATSPPQRRVLSEQF
>TRBV19|TRBJ2-5
ASSFASQETQY
>TRBV5-1|TRBJ1-3
ASRVRDSGNTIY
>TRBV7-3|TRBJ2-1
ASSLSGGNNEQF
>TRBV19|TRBJ2-3
ASNGGGVDTQY
>TRBV29-1|TRBJ2-1
SVEGLVNRQNEQF
>TRBV30|TRBJ2-7
AWRGGGGLQY
>TRBV14|TRBJ1-3
ASSQSGSGNTIY
>TRBV30|TRBJ2-7
AWGRDSSSYEQY
>TRBV5-1|TRBJ2-7
ASSLDRAYEQY
>TRBV11-2|TRBJ1-6
ASSIQINSPLH
>TRBV2|TRBJ1-5
ASSVGNQNQPQH
>TRBV30|TRBJ2-1
AFTRDSTYNEQF
>TRBV30|TRBJ1-2
AWSARTGDGYT
>TRBV7-6|TRBJ2-5
ASSLVSGRVQETQY
>TRBV6-5|TRBJ2-2
ASSGQGAVGELF
>TRBV11-2|TRBJ2-1
ASSLSPSLSYNEQF
>TRBV11-2|TRBJ2-7
ASSMGDNYYEQY
>TRBV7-3|TRBJ2-5
ASSLELARTQY
>TRBV30|TRBJ2-2
ALGAAGTGELF
>TRBV7-8|TRBJ2-2
ASSPRGRGQGARAGELF
>TRBV19|TRBJ2-5
ASSMGDRKTQY
>TRBV5-1|TRBJ2-7
ASSLAPGPAYEQY
>TRBV18|TRBJ1-2
ASSPGTDNYGYT
>TRBV6-1|TRBJ2-2
ASRTSGANTGELF
>TRBV29-1|TRBJ1-4
SAASGTDNEKLF
>TRBV6-4|TRBJ2-1
ASSGTIRSEQF
>TRBV6-6|TRBJ1-2
ASSPDGTGGGYT
>TRBV25-1|TRBJ1-1
ASSVKWGTEAF